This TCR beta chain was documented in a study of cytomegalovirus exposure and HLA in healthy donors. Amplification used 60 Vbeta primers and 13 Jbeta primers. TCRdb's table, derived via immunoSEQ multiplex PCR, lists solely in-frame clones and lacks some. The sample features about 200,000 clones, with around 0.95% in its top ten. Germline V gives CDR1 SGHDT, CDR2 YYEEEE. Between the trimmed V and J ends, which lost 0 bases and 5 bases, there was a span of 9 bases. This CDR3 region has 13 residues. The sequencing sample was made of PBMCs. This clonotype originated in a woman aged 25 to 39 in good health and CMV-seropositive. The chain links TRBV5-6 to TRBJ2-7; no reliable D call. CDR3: CASSLVGPHEQYF. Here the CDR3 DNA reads TGTGCCAGCAGCTTGGTTGGGCCCCACGAGCAGTACTTC.